The clone carrying this TCR beta chain was counted many times. What it binds is unknown. As for the cDNA, it was generated by 5'RACE with 10-nucleotide random UMIs. One entry per CDR3 protein, called by TCRdb with MiXCR from the 5' RACE reads. The table lists 70,000 to 95,000 distinct CDR3 sequences, about 12% of them singletons, with approximately 5% in the top ten. The source of the sample is a study of neurological immune-mediated disorders. Time point given: longitudinal time-point 2. The V and J ends lost 7 bases and 3 bases respectively, with 18 bases between them. Germline V gives CDR1 SGHRS, CDR2 YFSETQ. This CDR3 has 15 residues. The study's findings and limits: HTLV-1-associated myelopathy ranked highest for TCR clonal expansion and multiple sclerosis lowest, beneath healthy controls.

The chain uses TRBV5-1 and TRBJ2-3, with a possible D match to TRBD2 (7 bases). Sequenced input: PBMCs. This receptor was taken from a female donor with HTLV-1-associated myelopathy (HAM/TSP). CDR3 sequence: CASLRRGGETDTQYF. Here the CDR3 DNA reads TGCGCCAGCCTCCGAAGAGGGGGGGAGACAGATACGCAGTATTTT.